This TCR beta chain is from a study of CD8 T cells in Susac syndrome. This clonotype was counted once. Germline CDR1 reads DFQATT; CDR2 reads SNEGSKA (reference sequence). CDR3 length equals 13 residues. Trimming took 5 bases from V and 1 from J, leaving 8 bases between them. Reverse transcription used roughly 0.5 to 1 ug RNA and random hexamers. MiXCR, run by TCRdb on the immunoSEQ multiplex PCR reads, gives a single entry per CDR3 protein. The repertoire includes about 150,000 distinct CDR3 sequences, about 94% of them detected once, and 0.09% to 0.1% sits in the top ten. This TCR was sampled from a human donor with multiple sclerosis. Sequences were obtained from CD4+ T cells from PBMCs. The V and J genes are TRBV20-1 and TRBJ2-2; TRBD1 might be the D (6 bases). The CDR3 protein is CSASGQNTGELFF. Written as DNA, the CDR3 is TGCAGTGCTTCGGGACAGAACACCGGGGAGCTGTTTTTT.